These 28 T cell receptor beta chains share one sample of origin, sequenced in a study of blood T cells in healthy people across ages. Primers used in a second PCR of about 7 to 11 cycles were a sample-barcoded 5' primer and a J-beta primer mix. In TCRdb, the 5' RACE reads were re-called with MiXCR into one record per CDR3 protein. The sample has some 690,000 distinct CDR3 sequences, 22% seen once. Source material: blood. Source of these receptors: a man between 65 and 85 years old in good health.

This rearrangement joins TRBV20-1 to TRBJ1-5; possible D gene TRBD1, 5 bases. V was shortened by 0 bases and J by 3 bases, with 18 bases between the two germline ends. Germline V gene sequence: CDR1 DFQATT, CDR2 SNEGSKA (reference sequence). This CDR3 comprises 17 residues. The DNA for the CDR3 is TGCAGTGCTAGAGATCGGGTATACGGGGCCCTCAATCAGCCCCAGCATTTT. Translating it yields CSARDRVYGALNQPQHF.

V gene TRBV28 combines with J gene TRBJ2-1; weak D call: TRBD1 (6 bases). Trimming left V 5 bases short and J 8 bases short, with 13 bases between. The V gene's germline CDR1 is MDHEN and CDR2 SYDVKM. This CDR3 has 13 amino acids. The CDR3 sequence is CASSRDNGYEQFF. Here the CDR3 DNA reads TGTGCCAGCAGTCGGGACAACGGCTATGAGCAGTTCTTC.

V gene TRBV6-1 combines with J gene TRBJ2-5; TRBD1 matches at 7 bases. The J call may not be correct, given that the DNA end is closer to TRBJ2-7. Germline-derived CDR1 and CDR2 are MNHNS and SASEGT. This CDR3 is built from 16 residues. The chain's CDR3 is CASSENWTGLGYEQYF. Written as DNA, the CDR3 is TGTGCCAGCAGTGAAAATTGGACAGGATTAGGCTACGAGCAGTACTTC.

As for this clonotype: An end of the junction differs from the germline gene, which may be a read error. The chain has TRBV20-1 and TRBJ1-2, with 7 bases matching TRBD1. Germline CDR1 DFQATT, CDR2 SNEGSKA (reference sequence). The CDR3 sequence is 11 residues long. The CDR3 DNA follows: TGCAGTGCTTCTGAGACAGGGCGCCTCCACTTC. Translation gives CSASETGRLHF.

This clonotype was counted a few times. As the CDR3 is not closed by the conserved phenylalanine or tryptophan, this likely results from a read error. Because the CDR3's place on the DNA is in doubt, the DNA is left out and the CDR3 is given as listed by TCRdb. The chain joins TRBV12-3 or TRBV12-4 to TRBJ2-3; the table assigns TRBD2, which was not confirmed against the DNA. The CDR3 sequence runs 14 residues, both termini included. The CDR3 loop reads CASKLGKGADTEYS.

This clonotype was detected only a few times. The rearrangement uses TRBV5-1 and TRBJ2-5, with 9 bases matching TRBD2. With 0 bases clipped from V and 4 bases from J, the junction kept 10 bases outside the gene matches. Germline CDR1 and CDR2: SGHRS and YFSETQ. The CDR3 has 17 residues. The CDR3 DNA sequence: TGCGCCAGCAGCTTGGATGGGCTAGCGGGGATCGGAGAGACCCAGTACTTC. Translating it yields CASSLDGLAGIGETQYF.

V usage is TRBV4-3 and J usage is TRBJ2-3; no definite D call. V shed 4 bases and J shed 2 bases, with 10 bases lying between them. This CDR3 is 14 amino acids long. CDR1 is LGHNA and CDR2 is YSLEER in the germline V gene. CDR3 residues: CASSPRLFTDTQYF. The DNA of the CDR3 is TGCGCCAGCAGCCCAAGACTGTTCACAGATACGCAGTATTTT.

Only a few counts were recorded for this clonotype. V and J are TRBV7-2 and TRBJ1-2; 12 bases map to TRBD1. The trim removed 0 bases at V and 6 bases at J, leaving 5 bases unmatched. The CDR3 sequence is 16 residues long. Germline V gives CDR1 SGHTA, CDR2 FQGNSA. The CDR3 nucleotides read TGTGCCAGCAGCTTAGCGCCGGGACAGGGGGCGGATGGCTACACCTTC. This sequence encodes CASSLAPGQGADGYTF.

The CDR3 sequence is CASSHRTGTAEQYF. The CDR3 DNA is TGCGCCAGCAGCCACAGGACAGGTACGGCCGAGCAGTACTTC. This chain links TRBV5-1 with TRBJ2-7; 7 bases are shared with TRBD1. The CDR3 is 14 residues long. The J segment lost 6 bases and the V segment lost 4 bases, leaving 10 bases of the junction unmatched. The germline V gene encodes CDR1 SGHRS and CDR2 YFSETQ. Supplemented by reference TRBV5-1 and TRBJ2-7, the full variable domain reads KAGVTQTPRYLIKTRGQQVTLSCSPISGHRSVSWYQQTPGQGLQFLFEYFSETQRNKGNFPGRFSGRQFSNSRSEMNVSTLELGDSALYLCASSHRTGTAEQYFGPGTRLTVT.

This clonotype was seen a handful of times. The chain has TRBV11-2 and TRBJ2-5; D is possibly TRBD1 (5 bases). The assigned J gene may be wrong: the sequence end matches TRBJ2-7 better. CDR1 is SGHAT, CDR2 FQNNGV, per germline. The CDR3 spans 11 residues. The CDR3 is CASSDSVEQYF. For the CDR3, the DNA is TGTGCCAGCAGCGACAGCGTCGAGCAGTACTTC.

This clonotype was seen a handful of times. V and J are TRBV12-3 or TRBV12-4 and TRBJ2-7; D remains unclear. The CDR3 covers 14 residues. The ends were cut back, 4 bases at V and 2 bases at J, with 12 bases in the middle. Here the CDR3 reads CASSSGIRTYEQYF. CDR3 nucleotides: TGTGCCAGCAGTTCCGGAATCAGGACCTACGAGCAGTACTTC.

This clonotype was counted between two and nine times. The chain joins TRBV6-6 to TRBJ2-4; D could derive from TRBD1 or TRBD2 (5 bases each). The V end lost 8 bases, the J end lost 0 bases, and 8 bases lay between the germline ends. CDR1 is MNHNY and CDR2 is SVGAGI in the germline V gene (reference sequence). This CDR3 has 13 amino acids. The CDR3 nucleotides read TGTGCCAGCTTTGGGGGAGCCAAAAACATTCAGTACTTC. Translating gives CASFGGAKNIQYF.

The rearrangement uses TRBV6-5 and TRBJ1-2, with D possibly TRBD1 on 5 matching bases. CDR3 length equals 15 residues. From germline, CDR1 is MNHEY and CDR2 SVGAGI. V shed 0 bases and J shed 2 bases, with 10 bases lying between them. The CDR3, as DNA: TGTGCCAGCAGTTACTCAGGGGCCGGCAACTATGGCTACACCTTC. It is translated as CASSYSGAGNYGYTF.

The rearrangement links TRBV4-3 to TRBJ1-2, with D maybe TRBD1 (5 bases). The length of the CDR3 is 16 residues. Germline CDR1 is LGHNA and CDR2 is YSLEER. V shed 0 bases and J shed 7 bases, with 18 bases lying between them. Here the CDR3 DNA reads TGCGCCAGCAGCCAAGATACGGTCACGGGGCTTCGTGGCTACACCTTC. Residues: CASSQDTVTGLRGYTF.

The chain uses TRBV2 and TRBJ2-1; the D gene could be TRBD1 or TRBD2 (5 bases each). From germline, CDR1 is SNHLY and CDR2 FYNNEI. This CDR3 has 14 amino acids. V lost 0 bases and J lost 9, with 12 bases in between. CDR3 DNA sequence: TGTGCCAGCAGTGAAGCGCGAGGGGTAGGTGAGCAGTTCTTC. Protein product: CASSEARGVGEQFF.

This clonotype was observed a few times. The rearrangement joins TRBV7-9 to TRBJ1-2; D is perhaps TRBD1 (6 bases). The CDR3 has 14 residues. Trimming left V 4 bases short and J 2 bases short, with 11 bases between. Germline CDR1 and CDR2: SEHNR and FQNEAQ (reference sequence). CDR3 sequence reads: CASSSTGYNYGYTF. CDR3 in DNA: TGTGCCAGCAGCTCGACAGGATACAACTATGGCTACACCTTC.

Many counts were recorded for this clonotype. The chain uses TRBV5-1 and TRBJ2-3; 8 bases are shared with TRBD2. Looked up from germline, CDR1 is SGHRS and CDR2 is YFSETQ. V shed 0 bases, J shed 5 bases, and the junction held 5 bases outside the gene matches. The CDR3 length is 15 residues. The CDR3 nucleotides read TGCGCCAGCAGCTTGGTTAGTCTAGCGGGAGATACGCAGTATTTT. Its protein is CASSLVSLAGDTQYF.

This clonotype was counted only a few times. This chain uses TRBV15 with TRBJ2-5, with D hard to call. The V gene's germline CDR1 is LNHNV and CDR2 YYDKDF (reference sequence). V was clipped by 3 bases and J by 3 bases, with 5 bases between them. CDR3 size: 12 residues. CDR3: CATSSVEETQYF. In DNA, the CDR3 is TGTGCCACCAGCAGTGTTGAAGAGACCCAGTACTTC.

This clonotype was found a few times. The V gene is TRBV10-2, the J gene TRBJ2-7; D is unclear. Trimming shortened V by 5 bases and J by 2 bases, and 7 bases separated the two germline ends. CDR3 length equals 12 residues. Germline assignment: CDR1 WSHSY and CDR2 SAAADI. Written as DNA, the CDR3 is TGCGCCAGCAGTTCGCAGGCCTACGAGCAGTACTTC. It codes for CASSSQAYEQYF.

A few counts support this clonotype. The DNA for the CDR3 is TGTGCCAGCAGTCTAAGCCTAGGAGAGCAGTTCTTC. Its translation is CASSLSLGEQFF. The chain combines TRBV12-3 or TRBV12-4 with TRBJ2-1; D unclear. Trimming shortened V by 5 bases and J by 10 bases, and 12 bases separated the two germline ends. CDR3 length: 12 residues.

Only a few counts were recorded for this clonotype. The chain joins TRBV12-3 or TRBV12-4 to TRBJ1-4; tentatively, D is TRBD1 (5 bases). Trimming took off 4 bases at V and 7 bases at J, with 13 bases between the two ends. The CDR3 runs 14 residues. CDR3 sequence: CASSYQGVSEKLFF. The CDR3 nucleotides are TGTGCCAGCAGTTATCAAGGGGTATCTGAAAAACTGTTTTTT.

The chain combines TRBV5-1 with TRBJ1-4; no definite D call. The CDR3 totals 16 residues. Germline lookup yields CDR1 SGHRS and CDR2 YFSETQ. Trimming took off 6 bases at V and 7 bases at J, with 22 bases between the two ends. CDR3 sequence (DNA): TGCGCCAGCACCCAGTTATCCCCGGGCGTTGGTGAAAAACTGTTTTTT. Protein: CASTQLSPGVGEKLFF.

The gene calls are TRBV15 and TRBJ1-2; the D is unclear. CDR1 LNHNV and CDR2 YYDKDF come from the germline V gene (reference sequence). V lost 4 bases, J lost 2 bases, and 8 bases lay in between. The CDR3 contains 13 residues. The DNA for the CDR3 is TGTGCCACCAGCAAGGGCAGCAACTATGGCTACACCTTC. It translates to CATSKGSNYGYTF.

This chain uses TRBV3-1 with TRBJ2-1; TRBD2 matches at 9 bases. Germline V gene sequence: CDR1 LGHDT, CDR2 YNNKEL (reference sequence). The CDR3 has 16 amino acids. With 1 base clipped from V and 7 bases from J, the junction kept 8 bases outside the gene matches. The CDR3 loop reads CASSQAGTSLRNEQFF. For the CDR3, the DNA is TGTGCCAGCAGCCAAGCAGGGACTAGCCTTAGAAATGAGCAGTTCTTC.

About this clonotype itself: Germline is not matched at one junction end, which may reflect a read error. The chain joins TRBV7-9 to TRBJ2-3, with TRBD2 matching 7 bases. The germline CDR1 and CDR2 sequences are SEHNR and FQNEAQ (reference sequence). The CDR3 has 16 amino acids. The CDR3: CASRLVAGVSTDTQYF. The CDR3 DNA reads as TGTGCCAGCAGATTAGTTGCGGGAGTAAGCACAGATACGCAGTATTTT. The full variable domain, rest sourced from reference TRBV7-9 and TRBJ2-3, is DTGVSQNPRHKITKRGQNVTFRCDPISEHNRLYWYRQTLGQGPEFLTYFQNEAQLEKSRLLSDRFSAERPKGSFSTLEIQRTEQGDSAMYLCASRLVAGVSTDTQYFGPGTRLTVL.

The CDR3 reads CASSEGSISENNEKLFF. CDR3 nucleotides: TGTGCCAGCAGTGAGGGTTCTATTAGTGAGAACAATGAAAAACTGTTTTTT. V usage is TRBV25-1 and J usage is TRBJ1-4; no clear D. Germline CDR1 reads MGHDK; CDR2 reads SYGVNS. CDR3 length equals 17 residues. V gave up 3 bases and J gave up 5 bases, with 19 bases separating them.

In this sample, this clonotype turned up once. The rearrangement links TRBV20-1 to TRBJ2-1; the D gene is possibly TRBD2 (6 bases). The DNA end is more similar to TRBJ2-7, so the J call may be wrong. The germline V gene encodes CDR1 DFQATT and CDR2 SNEGSKA (reference sequence). This CDR3 comprises 16 residues. The chain's CDR3 is CSARTGTFSLVYEQYF. CDR3 coding DNA: TGCAGTGCTAGAACCGGGACTTTCTCCCTGGTCTACGAGCAGTACTTC.

The rearrangement uses TRBV12-3 or TRBV12-4 and TRBJ1-5, with D tentatively TRBD1 (6 bases). This CDR3 is 13 amino acids long. Trimming pared 6 bases from V and 3 bases from J, leaving 9 bases between. The CDR3 DNA follows: TGTGCCAGCAGCCGACAGGACAATCAGCCCCAGCATTTT. Its translation is CASSRQDNQPQHF.